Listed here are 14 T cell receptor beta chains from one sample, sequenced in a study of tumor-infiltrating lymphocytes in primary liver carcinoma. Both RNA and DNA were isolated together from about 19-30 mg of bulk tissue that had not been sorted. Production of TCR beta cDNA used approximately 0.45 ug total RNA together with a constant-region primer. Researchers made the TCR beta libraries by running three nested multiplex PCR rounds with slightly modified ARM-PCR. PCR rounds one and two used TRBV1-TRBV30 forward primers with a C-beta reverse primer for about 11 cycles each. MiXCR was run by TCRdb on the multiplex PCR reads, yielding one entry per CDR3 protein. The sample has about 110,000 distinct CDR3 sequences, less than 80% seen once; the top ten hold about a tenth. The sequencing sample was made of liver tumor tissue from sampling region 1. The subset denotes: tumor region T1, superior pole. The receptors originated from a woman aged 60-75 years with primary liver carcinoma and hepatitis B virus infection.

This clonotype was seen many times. CDR3 in amino acids: CASSLRGASQVQYF. The CDR3 region has the DNA TGTGCCAGCAGCTTGCGGGGGGCGTCTCAGGTGCAGTACTTC. The chain couples TRBV5-5 to TRBJ2-7, with D possibly being TRBD2 (7 bases). The germline CDR1 and CDR2 sequences are SGHKS and YYEKEE (reference sequence). The V end was cut by 1 base, the J end by 9 bases, with 17 bases between. There are 14 residues in the CDR3.

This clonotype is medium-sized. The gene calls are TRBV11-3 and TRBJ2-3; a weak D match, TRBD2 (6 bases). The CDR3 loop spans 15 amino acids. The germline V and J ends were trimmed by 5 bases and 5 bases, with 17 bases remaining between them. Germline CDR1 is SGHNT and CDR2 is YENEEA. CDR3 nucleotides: TGTGCCAGCAGCCTCGCCGGAGGGCCCGGAGATACGCAGTATTTT. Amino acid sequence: CASSLAGGPGDTQYF.

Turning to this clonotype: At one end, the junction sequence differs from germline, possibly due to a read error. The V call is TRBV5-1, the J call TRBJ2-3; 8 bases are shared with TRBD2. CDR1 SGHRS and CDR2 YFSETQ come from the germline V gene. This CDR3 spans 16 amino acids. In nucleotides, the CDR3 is TGTGCCAGCAGCTTGGCCACTAGCGGCGTCACAAATACGCAGTATTTT. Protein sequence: CASSLATSGVTNTQYF.

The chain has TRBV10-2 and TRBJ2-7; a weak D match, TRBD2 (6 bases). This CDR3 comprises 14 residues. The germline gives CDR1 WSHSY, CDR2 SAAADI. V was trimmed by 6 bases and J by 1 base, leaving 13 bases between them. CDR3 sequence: CASSEQSGSYEQYF. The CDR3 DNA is TGCGCCAGCAGCGAACAAAGCGGGTCCTACGAGCAGTACTTC.

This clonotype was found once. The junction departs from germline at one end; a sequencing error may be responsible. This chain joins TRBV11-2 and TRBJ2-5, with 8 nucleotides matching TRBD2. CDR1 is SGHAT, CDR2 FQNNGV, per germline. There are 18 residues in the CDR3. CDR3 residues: CASSLIRTSPGRGETRYF. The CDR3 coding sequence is TGTGCCAGCAGCTTAATTCGGACGTCCCCCGGGAGGGGGGAGACCCGGTACTTC.

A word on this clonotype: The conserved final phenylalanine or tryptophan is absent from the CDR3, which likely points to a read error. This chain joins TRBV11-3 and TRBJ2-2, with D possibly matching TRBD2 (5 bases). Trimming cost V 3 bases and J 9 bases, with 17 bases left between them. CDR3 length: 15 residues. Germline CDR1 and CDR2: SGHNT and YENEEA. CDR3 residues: CASSFHTEGTRELFL. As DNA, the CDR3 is TGTGCCAGCAGCTTTCACACAGAGGGAACCCGGGAGCTGTTTCTT.

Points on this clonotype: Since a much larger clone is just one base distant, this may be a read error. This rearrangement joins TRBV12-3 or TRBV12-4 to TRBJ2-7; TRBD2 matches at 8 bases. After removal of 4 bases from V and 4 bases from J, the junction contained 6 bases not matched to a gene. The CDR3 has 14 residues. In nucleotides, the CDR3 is TGTGCCAGCAGTTGGGGACTAGTGGGATACGAGCAGTACTTC. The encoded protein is CASSWGLVGYEQYF.

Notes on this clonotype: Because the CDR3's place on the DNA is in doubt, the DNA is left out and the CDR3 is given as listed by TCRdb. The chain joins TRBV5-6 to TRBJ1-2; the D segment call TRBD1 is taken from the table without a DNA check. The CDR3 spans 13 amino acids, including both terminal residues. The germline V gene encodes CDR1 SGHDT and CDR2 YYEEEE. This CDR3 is CASSPQGNYGCTF.

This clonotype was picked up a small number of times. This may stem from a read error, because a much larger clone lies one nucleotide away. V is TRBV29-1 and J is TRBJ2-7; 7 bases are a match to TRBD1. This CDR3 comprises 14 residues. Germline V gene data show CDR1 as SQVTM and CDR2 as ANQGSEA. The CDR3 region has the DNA TGCAGCGTTGAAGAGGGACAGTTTCCCTACGGGCAGTACTTC. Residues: CSVEEGQFPYGQYF.

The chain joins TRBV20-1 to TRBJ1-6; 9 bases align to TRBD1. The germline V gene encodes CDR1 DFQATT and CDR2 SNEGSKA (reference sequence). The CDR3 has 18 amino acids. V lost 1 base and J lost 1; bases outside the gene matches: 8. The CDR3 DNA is TGCAGTGCTAGAGGTCAAGGACAGGGGCTTTCCTATAATTCACCCCTCCACTTT. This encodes CSARGQGQGLSYNSPLHF.

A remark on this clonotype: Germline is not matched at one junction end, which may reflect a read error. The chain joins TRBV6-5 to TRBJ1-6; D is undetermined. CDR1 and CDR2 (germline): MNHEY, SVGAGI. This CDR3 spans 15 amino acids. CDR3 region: CASSYLETRDSPLRF. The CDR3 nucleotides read TGTGCCAGCAGTTACTTGGAAACGCGGGATTCACCCCTCCGCTTT.

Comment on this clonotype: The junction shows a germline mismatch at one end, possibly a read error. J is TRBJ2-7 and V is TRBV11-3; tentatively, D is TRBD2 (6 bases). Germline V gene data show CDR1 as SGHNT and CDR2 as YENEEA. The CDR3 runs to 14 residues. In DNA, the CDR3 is TGTGACAGCAGATTGCGGGACGGGAGCTACGAGCAGTACTTC. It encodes CDSRLRDGSYEQYF. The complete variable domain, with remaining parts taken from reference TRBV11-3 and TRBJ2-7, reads EAGVVQSPRYKIIEKKQPVAFWCNPISGHNTLYWYLQNLGQGPELLIRYENEEAVDDSQLPKDRFSAERLKGVDSTLKIQPAELGDSAVYLCDSRLRDGSYEQYFGPGTRLTVT.

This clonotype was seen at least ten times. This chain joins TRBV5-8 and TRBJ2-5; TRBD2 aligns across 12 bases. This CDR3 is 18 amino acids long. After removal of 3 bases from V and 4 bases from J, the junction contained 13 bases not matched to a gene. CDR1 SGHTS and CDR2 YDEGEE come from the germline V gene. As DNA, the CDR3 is TGTGCCAGCAGCTACGGACCCGAACTAGCGGGAGGTGGAGAGACCCAGTACTTC. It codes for CASSYGPELAGGGETQYF.

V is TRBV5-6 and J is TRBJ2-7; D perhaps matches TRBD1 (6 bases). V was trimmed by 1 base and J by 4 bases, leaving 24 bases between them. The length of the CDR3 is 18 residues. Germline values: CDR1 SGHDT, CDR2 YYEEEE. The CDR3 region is CASSLITLFDRFLYEQYF. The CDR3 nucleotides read TGTGCCAGCAGCTTGATCACCCTCTTCGACAGGTTCTTATACGAGCAGTACTTC.